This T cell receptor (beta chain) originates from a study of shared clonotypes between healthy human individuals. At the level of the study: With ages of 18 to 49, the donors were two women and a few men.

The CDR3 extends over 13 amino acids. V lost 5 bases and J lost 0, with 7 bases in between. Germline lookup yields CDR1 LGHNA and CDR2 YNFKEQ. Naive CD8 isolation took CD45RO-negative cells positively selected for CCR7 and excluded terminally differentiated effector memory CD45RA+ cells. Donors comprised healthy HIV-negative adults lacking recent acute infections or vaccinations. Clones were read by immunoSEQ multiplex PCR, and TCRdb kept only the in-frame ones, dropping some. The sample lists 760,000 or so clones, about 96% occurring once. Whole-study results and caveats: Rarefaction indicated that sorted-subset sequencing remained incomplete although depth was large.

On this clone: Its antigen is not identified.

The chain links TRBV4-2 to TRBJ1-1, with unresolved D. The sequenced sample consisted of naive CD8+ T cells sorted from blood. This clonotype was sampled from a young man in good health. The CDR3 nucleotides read TGTGCCAGCAGCAAGAGATTGAACACTGAAGCTTTCTTT. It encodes CASSKRLNTEAFF.